These 2 T cell receptor beta chains originate from one sample sequenced in a study of blood T cells in healthy people across ages. Next came a second PCR, run for about 7 to 12 cycles, which used a sample-barcoded 5' primer along with a J-beta primer mix. Each CDR3 protein is one row after TCRdb ran MiXCR on the 5' RACE reads. The table has 1,100,000 or so distinct CDR3 sequences, 40% to 55% seen once; the top ten hold about 20%. The sequenced sample was blood. These receptors came from a woman aged 55-69 years in good health.

This sequence joins TRBV11-2 and TRBJ1-1; D possibly corresponds to TRBD1 (6 bases). Germline V lookup: CDR1 SGHAT, CDR2 FQNNGV. CDR3 length equals 13 residues. Trimming removed 5 bases from V and 4 bases from J, with 11 bases in between. CDR3 in amino acids: CASSVQGTTEAFF. The CDR3 bases are TGTGCCAGCAGCGTCCAGGGGACCACTGAAGCTTTCTTT.

The chain employs TRBV5-6 and TRBJ1-1; TRBD1 is a possible D gene (6 bases). V lost 2 bases and J 3 bases, leaving 14 bases between the germline ends. The CDR3 sequence is 15 residues long. Germline loops: CDR1 SGHDT, CDR2 YYEEEE. The DNA of the CDR3 is TGTGCCAGCAGCTTCCCGCCGACAGGAGACACTGAAGCTTTCTTT. Translation gives CASSFPPTGDTEAFF. The whole variable domain, filled in from reference TRBV5-6 and TRBJ1-1, reads DAGVTQSPTHLIKTRGQQVTLRCSPKSGHDTVSWYQQALGQGPQFIFQYYEEEERQRGNFPDRFSGHQFPNYSSELNVNALLLGDSALYLCASSFPPTGDTEAFFGQGTRLTVV.